The rows below give T cell receptor beta chains drawn from one sample of a study of T cell responses to AZD1222 COVID-19 vaccine. Method: immunoSEQ multiplex PCR; TCRdb's copy keeps in-frame clones and lacks some. The sample lists under 150,000 clones; roughly nine tenths were seen once. Sequencing used peripheral blood, obtained on day 0 of AZD1222 vaccination. The receptor set was obtained from an adult in good health. Each CDR3 is given without its conserved first and last residue. D genes are given only for firm matches.

cdr3_length d_call v_call cdr3_aa
13 TRBD2 TRBV11-3 ASSLAGGGYNEQF
11 - TRBV5-5 ASSLGGNTEAF
13 TRBD1 TRBV6-6 ASRREGTAYQPQH
14 - TRBV7-8 ASSLASGSSYNEQF
13 TRBD1 TRBV7-9 ASSWPKQGPYEQY
13 - TRBV19 ASSSPRGGNTEAF
12 TRBD1 TRBV27 ASYGRTGFTEAF
12 - TRBV6-5 ASSYSRVGQPQH
10 - TRBV27 ASSGDTYGYT
13 - TRBV5-4 ASSLSQAMDTEAF
11 TRBD1 TRBV3-1/TRBV3-2 AIQDTGGDEQY
16 - TRBV5-4 ASSLAVGRKIPNYGYT
13 TRBD2 TRBV5-1 ASSGTSGGQETQY
15 TRBD2 TRBV24-1 AVMGLAASANTGELF
13 TRBD2 TRBV7-2 ASSREAGAADTQY
11 - TRBV30 AWSRTATYEQY
14 TRBD1 TRBV7-2 ASSTPMTGLRHGYT
11 - TRBV5-1 ASSLGQYDTQY
15 - TRBV18 ASSPNSRAQGGYGYT
13 - TRBV7-2 ASSSIYESIYGYT
11 - TRBV28 ASSLWPMGKLF
10 - TRBV7-2 ASSTGPGGYT
12 - TRBV4-2 ASSQAGRNTEAF
14 TRBD2 TRBV5-1 ASRGGLAGGGETQY
11 - TRBV7-3 ASSHQPGNEQF
14 TRBD1 TRBV11-2 ASSSIGGGGNQPQH
12 TRBD2 TRBV30 AWTGGANTGELF
11 - TRBV9 ASSVAPGDEQF
14 TRBD2 TRBV12-5 ASGLVLAGAYNEQF
11 - TRBV4-3 ASSQQANTEAF
14 TRBD2 TRBV7-2 ASSSHRGLAGDTQY
13 TRBD1 TRBV27 ASSFVGTAYNEQF
15 - TRBV27 ASSSISWKKEYNEQF
14 - TRBV21-1 ASSTSGKCPYNEQF
13 - TRBV9 ASSVDQGTYNEQF
12 TRBD1 TRBV30 AWSVQGLATEAF
12 - TRBV4-2 ASSQLVGPYEQY
12 TRBD1 TRBV28 ASSSGQANYGYT
13 TRBD2 TRBV5-1 APRRTGGLHNEQF
14 TRBD1 TRBV19 ASSRGQGRTNEKLF
15 - TRBV4-2 ASSPNSPLVGTGELF
11 TRBD1 TRBV12-3/TRBV12-4 ASTQTGEDEQF